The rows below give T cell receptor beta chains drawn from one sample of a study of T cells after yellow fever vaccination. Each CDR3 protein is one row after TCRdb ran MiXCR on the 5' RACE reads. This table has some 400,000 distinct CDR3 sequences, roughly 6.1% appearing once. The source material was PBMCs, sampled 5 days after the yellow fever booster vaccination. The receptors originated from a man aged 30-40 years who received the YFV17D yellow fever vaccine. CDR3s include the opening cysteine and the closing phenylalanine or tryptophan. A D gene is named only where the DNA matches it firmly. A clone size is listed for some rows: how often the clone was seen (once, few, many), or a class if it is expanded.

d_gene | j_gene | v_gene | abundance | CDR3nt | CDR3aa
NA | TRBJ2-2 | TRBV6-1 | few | TGTGCCAGCAGCCCCCACGCGAACACCGGGGAGCTGTTTTTT | CASSPHANTGELFF
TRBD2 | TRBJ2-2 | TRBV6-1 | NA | TGTGCCAGCAGCCGCCGGATCCTAGCGGGGGGCGGGGAGCTGTTTTTT | CASSRRILAGGGELFF
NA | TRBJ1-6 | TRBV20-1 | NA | TGCAGTGCCTCCGCGAGACAGACCCTTAATTCACCCCTCCACTTT | CSASARQTLNSPLHF
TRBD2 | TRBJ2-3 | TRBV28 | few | TGTGCCAGCAGGGGGACTAGCGGGAGGGCCGGGACAGATACGCAGTATTTT | CASRGTSGRAGTDTQYF
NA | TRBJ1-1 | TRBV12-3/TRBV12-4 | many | TGTGCCAGCAGCCCAACCGGTCCAGCGGGGGGAAGGGATTTCTTT | CASSPTGPAGGRDFF
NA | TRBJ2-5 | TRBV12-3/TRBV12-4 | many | TGTGCCAGCAGTCAATTAAGGGGAGAGACCCAGTACTTC | CASSQLRGETQYF
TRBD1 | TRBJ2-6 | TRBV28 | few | TGTGCCAGCAGTTCTACAGGGGTAGGGGCCAACGTCCTGACTTTC | CASSSTGVGANVLTF
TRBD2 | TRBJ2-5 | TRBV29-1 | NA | TGCAGCGTTCCTAAGAGAGCGGGGATTGAAGAGACCCAGTACTTC | CSVPKRAGIEETQYF
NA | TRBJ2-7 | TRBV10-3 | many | TGTGCCATCAGTAAGTCCGGGGAACTCTACGAGCAGTACTTC | CAISKSGELYEQYF
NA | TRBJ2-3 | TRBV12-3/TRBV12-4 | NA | TGTGCCAGCAGCATACAGGTTGGGGGAGATACGCAGTATTTT | CASSIQVGGDTQYF
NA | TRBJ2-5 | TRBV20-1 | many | TGCAGTGCTAGTTTAGGGACTCAAGAGACCCAGTACTTC | CSASLGTQETQYF
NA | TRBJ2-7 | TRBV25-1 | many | TGTGCCAGCAGTGGAGGTTACGAGCAGTACTTC | CASSGGYEQYF
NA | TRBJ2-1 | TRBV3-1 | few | TGTGCCAGCAGCCTTGCGTGGGGGGATAACAATGAGCAGTTCTTC | CASSLAWGDNNEQFF
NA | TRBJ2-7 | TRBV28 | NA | TGTGCCAGCAGTTCGGACCGGGATATTTACTTC | CASSSDRDIYF
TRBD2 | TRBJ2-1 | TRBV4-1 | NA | TGCGCCAGCAGCCAAGATCCGGCTAGCGGGAGAACTGAGCAGTTCTTC | CASSQDPASGRTEQFF
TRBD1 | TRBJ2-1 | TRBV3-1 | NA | TGTGCCAGCAGCCGCCAGGGGGCTCTCCAAGGGGATGAGCAGTTCTTC | CASSRQGALQGDEQFF
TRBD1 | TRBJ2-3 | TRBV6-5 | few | TGTGCCAGCAGTAACCGGGACAGGGCCACAGATACGCAGTATTTT | CASSNRDRATDTQYF
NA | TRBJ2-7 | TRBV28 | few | TGTGCCAGCAGTGTTCAGGGTCTGCACTACGAGCAGTACTTC | CASSVQGLHYEQYF
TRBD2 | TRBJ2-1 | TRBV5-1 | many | TGCGCCAGCAGCTTGGAGGGTACTAGCGGGAATAATGAGCAGTTCTTC | CASSLEGTSGNNEQFF
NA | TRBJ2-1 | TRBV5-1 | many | TGCGCCAGCAGCTTCGGGAGTTCGTACAATGAGCAGTTCTTC | CASSFGSSYNEQFF
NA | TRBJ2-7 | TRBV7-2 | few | TGTGCCAGCAGCTTACTTTTCGATCAGCCCCCTTTCTTC | CASSLLFDQPPFF
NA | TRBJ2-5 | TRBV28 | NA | TGTGCCAGCAGTCAAACGGACGGAGCCTGGAGGGCACAAGAGACCCAGTACTTC | CASSQTDGAWRAQETQYF
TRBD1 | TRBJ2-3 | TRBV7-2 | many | TGTGCCAGCAGCTTGTGGGGGACAGACCGCACAGATACGCAGTATTTT | CASSLWGTDRTDTQYF
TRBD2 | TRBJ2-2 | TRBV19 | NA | TGTGCCAGCAGTCTAGCGGGAGGGCCGATCGACACCGGGGAGCTGTTTTTT | CASSLAGGPIDTGELFF
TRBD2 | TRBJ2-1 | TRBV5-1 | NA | TGCGCCAGCAGCATACTACAGACTAGCGGGAGGGCCCATGAGCAGTTCTTC | CASSILQTSGRAHEQFF
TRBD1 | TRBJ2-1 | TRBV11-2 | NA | TGTGCCAGCACCCTTTTCCGACTCCGGGACAGGGCCAATGAGCAGTTCTTC | CASTLFRLRDRANEQFF
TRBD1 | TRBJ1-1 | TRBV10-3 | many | TGTGCCATCAGTGCGGGTTCCGGGACAGGTAATGAAGCTTTCTTT | CAISAGSGTGNEAFF
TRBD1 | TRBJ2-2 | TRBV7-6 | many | TGTGCCAGCAGCTTCCGGGGACAGGGGGCTGTCGGGGAGCTGTTTTTT | CASSFRGQGAVGELFF
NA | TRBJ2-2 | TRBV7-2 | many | TGTGCCAGCAGCTTAAGGAAGGGGCTTGCGAACACCGGGGAGCTGTTTTTT | CASSLRKGLANTGELFF
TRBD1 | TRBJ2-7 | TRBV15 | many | TGTGCCACCAGAGGGGGCTCCGAGCAGTACTTC | CATRGGSEQYF
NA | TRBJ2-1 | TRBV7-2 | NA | TGTGCCAGCAGCCCCGAGAGGACTTTTTACAATGAGCAGTTCTTC | CASSPERTFYNEQFF
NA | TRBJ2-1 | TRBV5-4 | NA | TGTGCCAGCACCCCAACCCAGAGCTCCTACAATGAGCAGTTCTTC | CASTPTQSSYNEQFF
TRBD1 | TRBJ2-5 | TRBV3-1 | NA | TGTGCCAGCAGCCAAGTACAGGGGGCCGAGACCCAGTACTTC | CASSQVQGAETQYF
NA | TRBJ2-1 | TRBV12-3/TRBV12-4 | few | TGTGCCAGCTCGGATCCCGGCAATGAGCAGTTCTTC | CASSDPGNEQFF
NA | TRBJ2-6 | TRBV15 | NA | TGTGCCACCAGCAGATCCCCCCGGGACACTGGGGCCAACGTCCTGACTTTC | CATSRSPRDTGANVLTF
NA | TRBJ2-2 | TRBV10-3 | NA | TGTGCCATCACTGCCAGCCTGAACACCGGGGAGCTGTTTTTT | CAITASLNTGELFF
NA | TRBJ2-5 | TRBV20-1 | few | TGCAGTGCTGGGAGAGAGACCCAGTACTTC | CSAGRETQYF
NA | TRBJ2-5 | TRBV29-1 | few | TGCAGCGTTGGAGGGGGTAATCTTCAAGAGACCCAGTACTTC | CSVGGGNLQETQYF
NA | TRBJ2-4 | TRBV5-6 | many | TGTGCCAGCAGCTCGGCAGGGGTCAAAAACATTCAGTACTTC | CASSSAGVKNIQYF
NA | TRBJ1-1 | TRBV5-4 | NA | TGTGCCAGCAGTTCGGACAGCAACACTGAAGCTTTCTTT | CASSSDSNTEAFF
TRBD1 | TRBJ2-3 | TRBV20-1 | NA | TGCAGTGCTAGAGATACGGTCGCAGGGGGTAGCACAGATACGCAGTATTTT | CSARDTVAGGSTDTQYF
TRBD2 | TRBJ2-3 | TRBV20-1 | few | TGCAGTGCTAGGGCGACTAGCGGAAGACACGTCGGAGGCAGCACAGATACGCAGTATTTT | CSARATSGRHVGGSTDTQYF
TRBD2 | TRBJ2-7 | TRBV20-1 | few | TGCAGTGCTAGGAGGGCGGGAGCATACGAGCAGTACTTC | CSARRAGAYEQYF
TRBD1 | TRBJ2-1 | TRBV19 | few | TGTGCCAGTAGTGGAAACCGGGACAGATACAATGAGCAGTTTTTC | CASSGNRDRYNEQFF
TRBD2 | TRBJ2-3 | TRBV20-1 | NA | TGCAGTGCTAAGAGGACTAGAGGGGGCACAGATACGCAGTATTTT | CSAKRTRGGTDTQYF
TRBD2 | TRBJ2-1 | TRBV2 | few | TGTGCCAGAACCGGGGGGGGGGCAAGGTACAATGAGCAGTTCTTC | CARTGGGARYNEQFF
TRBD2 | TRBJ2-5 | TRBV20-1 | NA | TGCAGTGCAAAGGGACTAGCGAAAGAGACCCAGTACTTC | CSAKGLAKETQYF
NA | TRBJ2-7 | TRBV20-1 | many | TGCAGTGCTAGAGGCGGGACAACTCAATCCTACGAGCAGTACTTC | CSARGGTTQSYEQYF
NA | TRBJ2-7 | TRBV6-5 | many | TGTGCCAGCAGCAAAGGACAGCTAGCTTACGAGCAGTACTTC | CASSKGQLAYEQYF
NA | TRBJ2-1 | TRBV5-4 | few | TGTGCCAGCAGCTTGTTCCGGGACCAAGGACTGGGTGAGCAGTTCTTC | CASSLFRDQGLGEQFF
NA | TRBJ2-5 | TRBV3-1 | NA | TGTGCCAGCAGCCACATGGCCAATACTAAAGAGACCCAGTACTTC | CASSHMANTKETQYF
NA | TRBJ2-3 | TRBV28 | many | TGTGCCAGCAGTTTTCCCACTAGCACAGATACGCAGTATTTT | CASSFPTSTDTQYF
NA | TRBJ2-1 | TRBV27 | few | TGTGCCAGCAGTCCGGGGGCTGAGGGCAATGAGCAGTTCTTC | CASSPGAEGNEQFF
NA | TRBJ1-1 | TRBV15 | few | TGTGCCACCAGCAGAGATTACGGGAGAGGAGCTGAAGCTTTCTTT | CATSRDYGRGAEAFF
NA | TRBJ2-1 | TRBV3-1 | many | TGTGCCAGCAGCCAAGAGCGAGCAAATTTCTACAATGAGCAGTTCTTC | CASSQERANFYNEQFF
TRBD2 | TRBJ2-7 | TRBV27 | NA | TGTGCCAGCAGTACTCATACTAGCGGGAATTTGTACTTC | CASSTHTSGNLYF
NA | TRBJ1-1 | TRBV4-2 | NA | TGTGCCAGCAGCCATGGGGGGGACTCAGAAGCTTTCTTT | CASSHGGDSEAFF
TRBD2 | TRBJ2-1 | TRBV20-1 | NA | TGCTGTGCTCCAGTAGCGGGAGGCTACTCCTACAATGAGCAGTTCTTC | CCAPVAGGYSYNEQFF
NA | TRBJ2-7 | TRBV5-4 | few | TGTGCCAGCAGCTTGGACAGGGAGTACGAGCAGTACTTC | CASSLDREYEQYF
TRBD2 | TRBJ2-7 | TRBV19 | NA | TGTGCCAGTAGCACGCTAACTAGCGGGAGTACCTACGAGCAGTACTTC | CASSTLTSGSTYEQYF